This entry is about one T cell receptor (beta chain). This entry comes from a study of blood T cell repertoires in COVID-19. Study-wide context: Samples came from the United States, Italy and Spain, spanning acute and convalescent COVID-19. Nucleic acid was either cDNA or gDNA, and it came from T cells, B-cell-depleted T cells, or PBMCs.

Germline values: CDR1 SNHLY, CDR2 FYNNEI. The trim removed 6 bases at V and 3 bases at J, leaving 7 bases unmatched. The CDR3 runs 14 residues. Assay used: immunoSEQ multiplex PCR; TCRdb lists only in-frame clones, some missing. The sample carries 250,000 to 300,000 clones, around 85% recorded once. This TCR was sampled from a woman aged 30 to 39 with COVID-19, enrolled during active disease. The chain combines TRBV2 with TRBJ1-1; 7 bases line up with TRBD1. The source material was peripheral blood. CDR3 in amino acids: CASRATGMDTEAFF. In DNA form, the CDR3 reads TGTGCCAGCAGAGCGACAGGGATGGACACTGAAGCTTTCTTT. The full variable domain, in which reference TRBV2 and TRBJ1-1 provide the parts outside the CDR3, is EPEVTQTPSHQVTQMGQEVILRCVPISNHLYFYWYRQILGQKVEFLVSFYNNEISEKSEIFDDQFSVERPDGSNFTLKIRSTKLEDSAMYFCASRATGMDTEAFFGQGTRLTVV.